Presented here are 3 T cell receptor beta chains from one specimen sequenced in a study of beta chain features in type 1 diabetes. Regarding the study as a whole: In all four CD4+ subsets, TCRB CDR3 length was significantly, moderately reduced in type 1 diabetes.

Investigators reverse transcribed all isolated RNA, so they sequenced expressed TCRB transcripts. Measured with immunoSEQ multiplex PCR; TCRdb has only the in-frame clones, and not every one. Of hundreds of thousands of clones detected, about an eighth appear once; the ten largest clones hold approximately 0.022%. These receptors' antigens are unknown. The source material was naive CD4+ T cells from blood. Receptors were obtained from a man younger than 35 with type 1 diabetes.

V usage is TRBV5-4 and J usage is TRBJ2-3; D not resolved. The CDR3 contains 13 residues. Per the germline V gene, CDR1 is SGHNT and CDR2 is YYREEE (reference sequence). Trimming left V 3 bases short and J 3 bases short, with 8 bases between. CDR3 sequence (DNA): TGTGCCAGCAGCTCTGCCACAACAGATACGCAGTATTTT. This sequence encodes CASSSATTDTQYF.

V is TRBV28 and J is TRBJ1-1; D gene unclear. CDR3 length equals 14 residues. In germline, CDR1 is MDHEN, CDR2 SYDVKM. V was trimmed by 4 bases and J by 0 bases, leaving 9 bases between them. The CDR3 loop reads CASSSGRLNTEAFF. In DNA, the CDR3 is TGTGCCAGCAGTTCCGGGAGGTTGAACACTGAAGCTTTCTTT.

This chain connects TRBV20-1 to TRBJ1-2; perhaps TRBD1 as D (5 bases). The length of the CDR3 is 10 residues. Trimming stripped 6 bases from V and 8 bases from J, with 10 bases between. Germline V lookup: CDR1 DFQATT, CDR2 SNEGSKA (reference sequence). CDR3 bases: TGCAGTGCAGGACAAAGCGGCTACACCTTC. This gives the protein CSAGQSGYTF.